The 32 T cell receptor beta chains below come from one sample, sequenced in a study of cytomegalovirus exposure and HLA in healthy donors. The PCR was carried out with 60 Vbeta primers and 13 Jbeta primers. The table came from immunoSEQ multiplex PCR; TCRdb's copy has only in-frame clones and leaves some out. The sample contains 150,000 to 160,000 clones, around 80% of which appear only once. The source material was PBMCs. The receptors originated from a woman in her 40s in good health and CMV-seropositive.

CDR3 amino acids: CASSGTGMVFTEAFF. The CDR3 DNA reads as TGCGCCAGCAGCGGAACAGGGATGGTATTCACTGAAGCTTTCTTT. This chain uses TRBV5-1 with TRBJ1-1, with a tentative D call TRBD1 (6 bases). The CDR3 has 15 amino acids. Trimming cost V 4 bases and J 4 bases, with 17 bases left between them. The germline V gene has CDR1 SGHRS and CDR2 YFSETQ.

The rearrangement uses TRBV7-9 and TRBJ1-2; 12 bases map to TRBD1. CDR1 is SEHNR and CDR2 is FQNEAQ in the germline V gene (reference sequence). The CDR3 is 19 amino acids. After removal of 2 bases from V and 0 bases from J, the junction contained 10 bases not matched to a gene. This CDR3 is CASSLSFPGQGATNYGYTF. In DNA form, the CDR3 reads TGTGCCAGCAGCTTATCTTTCCCGGGACAGGGGGCGACTAACTATGGCTACACCTTC.

The chain employs TRBV10-2 and TRBJ2-5, with 7 bases identical to TRBD2. The CDR3 has 13 amino acids. CDR1 is WSHSY and CDR2 is SAAADI in the germline V gene. With 7 bases clipped from V and 5 bases from J, the junction kept 7 bases outside the gene matches. In nucleotides, the CDR3 is TGCGCCAGCAAAAGTGGGACTAAGGAGACCCAGTACTTC. This codes for CASKSGTKETQYF.

The V call is TRBV5-5, the J call TRBJ2-1; 8 bases line up with TRBD2. The CDR3 has 15 amino acids. Trimming cost V 4 bases and J 9 bases; bases outside gene matches: 12. Per the germline V gene, CDR1 is SGHKS and CDR2 is YYEKEE (reference sequence). CDR3 nucleotide sequence: TGTGCCAGCAGCCCCCCCGGGCGGGAGGACGGTGAGCAGTTCTTC. Translated, it gives CASSPPGREDGEQFF.

The chain combines TRBV10-1 with TRBJ2-1; 9 bases are shared with TRBD2. Germline V gene data show CDR1 as WNHNN and CDR2 as SYGVQD (reference sequence). This CDR3 is 15 amino acids long. The V segment lost 5 bases and the J segment 7 bases; nucleotides outside the gene matches: 9. Here the CDR3 reads CASSPLGREGNEQFF. The DNA for the CDR3 is TGCGCCAGCAGTCCCCTTGGGCGGGAGGGAAATGAGCAGTTCTTC.

For this clone: A read error may account for a junction end that differs from germline. Other DNA sequences of this sample code for an identical CDR3. This chain uses TRBV6-5 with TRBJ2-2; the D gene is possibly TRBD2 (6 bases). Germline CDR1 is MNHEY and CDR2 is SVGAGI. The CDR3 contains 16 residues. The CDR3 region has the DNA TGTGCCAGCAGCTACTCGGGGACTTCTACAGTCGGGGAGCTGTTTTTT. It translates to CASSYSGTSTVGELFF.

The chain is built from TRBV11-2 and TRBJ2-7; D might be TRBD2 (6 bases). This CDR3 region has 15 residues. Per the germline V gene, CDR1 is SGHAT and CDR2 is FQNNGV. Trimming removed 6 bases from V and 4 bases from J, with 19 bases in between. The CDR3 sequence: CASRLRDSAFYEQYF. CDR3 nucleotides: TGTGCCAGCAGGCTCCGGGACTCAGCATTTTACGAGCAGTACTTC.

V and J are TRBV29-1 and TRBJ2-1; TRBD2 is a possible D gene (6 bases). CDR3 length equals 13 residues. V shed 3 bases and J shed 5 bases, with 11 bases lying between them. Germline lookup yields CDR1 SQVTM and CDR2 ANQGSEA. Written as DNA, the CDR3 is TGCAGCGTTGATAGGGACTTCAACAATGAGCAGTTCTTC. This encodes CSVDRDFNNEQFF.

The J gene is TRBJ2-3, the V gene TRBV7-9, with 9 bases fitting TRBD1. V was pared by 4 bases and J by 2 bases, with 4 bases of the junction left unmatched. The CDR3 spans 15 residues. Per the germline V gene, CDR1 is SEHNR and CDR2 is FQNEAQ (reference sequence). The CDR3 reads CASSSNRGPTDTQYF. The CDR3 DNA reads as TGTGCCAGCAGCTCCAACAGGGGGCCCACAGATACGCAGTATTTT.

The chain carries TRBV28 and TRBJ1-5; D not certain. V shed 6 bases and J shed 3 bases, with 12 bases lying between them. CDR1 is MDHEN, CDR2 SYDVKM, per germline. The length of the CDR3 is 14 residues. CDR3 loop: CASRSRRFNQPQHF. As DNA, the CDR3 is TGTGCCAGCAGGTCCCGGAGGTTCAATCAGCCCCAGCATTTT.

The rearrangement uses TRBV9 and TRBJ1-1; TRBD1 aligns across 9 bases. With V trimmed by 4 bases and J by 5 bases, 6 bases remained unmatched. This CDR3 contains 14 residues. Germline V CDR1 and CDR2: SGDLS, YYNGEE. In DNA form, the CDR3 reads TGTGCCAGCAGCAAACAGGGGGCAGGGACTGAAGCTTTCTTT. Its protein is CASSKQGAGTEAFF.

The chain couples TRBV7-2 to TRBJ1-3, with a tentative D call TRBD1 (6 bases). V lost 4 bases and J 0 bases, leaving 13 bases between the germline ends. Germline assignment: CDR1 SGHTA and CDR2 FQGNSA. The CDR3 length is 16 residues. The CDR3 nucleotides are TGTGCCAGCAGCTACGGACAGACCCGCTCTGGAAACACCATATATTTT. This gives the protein CASSYGQTRSGNTIYF.

The chain couples TRBV27 to TRBJ2-5, with D possibly TRBD1 on 6 matching bases. Deletions cut 4 bases from V and 9 bases from J, with 12 bases between. The CDR3 sequence is 12 residues long. Germline V gene lookup returns CDR1 MNHEY and CDR2 SMNVEV (reference sequence). CDR3 residues: CASSYRGGAQYF. The CDR3 DNA reads as TGTGCCAGCAGTTATCGAGGGGGTGCCCAGTACTTC.

This clone appeared a few times. The chain links TRBV13 to TRBJ1-1, with D uncertain. V was trimmed by 0 bases and J by 4 bases, leaving 9 bases between them. The CDR3 is made up of 14 amino acids. Germline CDR1 PRHDT, CDR2 FYEKMQ (reference sequence). The CDR3 DNA reads as TGTGCCAGCAGCTTAGGCGGGGTTGGCACTGAAGCTTTCTTT. It yields the protein CASSLGGVGTEAFF.

The chain carries TRBV18 and TRBJ1-5, with 9 bases fitting TRBD1. V dropped 3 bases and J dropped 6; count of bases not matched to a gene: 6. Per germline, CDR1 KGHSH and CDR2 LQKENI. The CDR3 has 15 amino acids. CDR3 sequence reads: CASSPSTGGSQPQHF. The CDR3 coding sequence is TGTGCCAGCTCACCGTCGACAGGGGGGAGTCAGCCCCAGCATTTT.

With regard to this clone: In the same sample, other DNA sequences code for this CDR3. This chain uses TRBV7-9 with TRBJ2-3; 14 nucleotides line up with TRBD2. The germline CDR1 and CDR2 sequences are SEHNR and FQNEAQ (reference sequence). This CDR3 has 17 residues. V dropped 5 bases and J dropped 1; count of bases not matched to a gene: 5. The DNA of the CDR3 is TGTGCCAGCAGCCCGGGACTAGCGGGAGCACGCACAGATACGCAGTATTTT. Amino acid sequence: CASSPGLAGARTDTQYF.

This rearrangement joins TRBV18 to TRBJ2-7; 12 bases line up with TRBD2. CDR1 KGHSH and CDR2 LQKENI come from the germline V gene. The CDR3 is 14 amino acids. V trimming: 8 bases; J trimming: 2 bases; junction bases outside the gene matches: 4. CDR3 amino acids: CASALAGGPYEQYF. The CDR3 DNA follows: TGTGCCAGCGCCCTAGCGGGAGGGCCCTACGAGCAGTACTTC.

Regarding this clone: Compared with germline, one end of the junction differs, possibly owing to a read error. V gene TRBV9 combines with J gene TRBJ2-3; D may be TRBD2 (6 bases). The germline gives CDR1 SGDLS, CDR2 YYNGEE. The CDR3 loop spans 15 amino acids. In DNA, the CDR3 is TGTGCCCGCAGCGGTAGGGCTAGCGCCACAGATACGCAGTATTTT. Protein product: CARSGRASATDTQYF.

This clone was recorded a few times. As DNA, the CDR3 is TGCAGCGTTGTCTGGGACTTTGATACGCAGTATTTT. Translation gives CSVVWDFDTQYF. V gene TRBV29-1 combines with J gene TRBJ2-3, with D perhaps TRBD2 (6 bases). This CDR3 has 12 amino acids. The germline V and J ends were trimmed by 4 bases and 6 bases, with 11 bases remaining between them. Per the germline V gene, CDR1 is SQVTM and CDR2 is ANQGSEA.

V and J are TRBV6-1 and TRBJ2-7, with D possibly being TRBD1 (6 bases). The CDR3 totals 11 residues. V lost 8 bases to trimming and J lost 11 bases, with 16 bases between them. Germline V gives CDR1 MNHNS, CDR2 SASEGT. Here the CDR3 DNA reads TGTGCCAGCGCCACAGGGAGTCGGAAGTACTTC. Its translation: CASATGSRKYF.

DNA of the CDR3: TGTGCCAGCAGCTTAAAACTAAACACTGAAGCTTTCTTT. Protein: CASSLKLNTEAFF. The chain employs TRBV5-6 and TRBJ1-1; D gene unclear. CDR3 length equals 13 residues. V lost 2 bases, J lost 2 bases, and 7 bases lay in between. Germline V gene lookup returns CDR1 SGHDT and CDR2 YYEEEE.

The chain couples TRBV9 to TRBJ2-2, with a tentative D call TRBD1 (5 bases). Trimming removed 3 bases at V and 2 bases at J, with 11 bases between. The CDR3 runs 15 residues. Germline assignment: CDR1 SGDLS and CDR2 YYNGEE. The CDR3: CASSGQNFNTGELFF. The CDR3 bases are TGTGCCAGCAGCGGACAGAACTTTAACACCGGGGAGCTGTTTTTT.

The chain is built from TRBV7-3 and TRBJ1-2, with TRBD1 matching 7 bases. V shed 6 bases, J shed 7 bases, and the junction held 8 bases outside the gene matches. The germline CDR1 and CDR2 sequences are SGHTA and FQGTGA. CDR3 length: 13 amino acids. CDR3 DNA sequence: TGTGCCAGCAGTCCGACAGGGTTTGGTGGCTACACCTTC. Translation gives CASSPTGFGGYTF.

V usage is TRBV6-5 and J usage is TRBJ2-5; D not certain. Trimming took 6 bases from V and 7 from J, leaving 9 bases between them. CDR3 size: 11 residues. CDR1 and CDR2 (germline): MNHEY, SVGAGI. CDR3 nucleotides: TGTGCCAGCAGCCGCACCGGGACCCAGTACTTC. Translation gives CASSRTGTQYF.

This clone occurred a few times. CDR3 amino acids: CASSGNSGRAVSPGELFF. CDR3 in DNA: TGTGCCAGCAGCGGAAATAGCGGGAGGGCCGTGAGCCCCGGGGAGCTGTTTTTT. This rearrangement joins TRBV9 to TRBJ2-2, with 11 nucleotides matching TRBD2. The germline V gene encodes CDR1 SGDLS and CDR2 YYNGEE. Unmatched junction bases numbered 13, after V lost 3 bases and J lost 6 bases. The CDR3 loop spans 18 amino acids.

J is TRBJ1-2 and V is TRBV4-2; D is perhaps TRBD1 (6 bases). The CDR3 is 13 amino acids. From germline, CDR1 is LGHNA and CDR2 YNFKEQ. V lost 3 bases, J lost 8 bases, and 13 bases lay in between. CDR3 in DNA: TGTGCCAGCAGCCATACAGGGTCGAGAGGCTACACCTTC. Its protein is CASSHTGSRGYTF.

The chain has TRBV18 and TRBJ2-5; unclear D gene. Trimming left V 6 bases short and J 5 bases short, with 7 bases between. CDR1 and CDR2 from the germline V gene are KGHSH and LQKENI. The CDR3 extends over 11 amino acids. The CDR3 DNA reads TGTGCCAGCTCTGCCAGGGAGACCCAGTACTTC. Translated, it gives CASSARETQYF.

CDR3 bases: TGTGCCAGCAGCTACTATCTGGGAGAGGGTTCCTACAATGAGCAGTTCTTC. Its protein is CASSYYLGEGSYNEQFF. The genes are TRBV9 and TRBJ2-1; D perhaps matches TRBD2 (5 bases). The CDR3 has 17 amino acids. V was pared by 4 bases and J by 1 base, with 18 bases between. In germline, CDR1 is SGDLS, CDR2 YYNGEE. Using reference TRBV9 and TRBJ2-1 for the parts outside the CDR3, the full variable domain is DSGVTQTPKHLITATGQRVTLRCSPRSGDLSVYWYQQSLDQGLQFLIQYYNGEERAKGNILERFSAQQFPDLHSELNLSSLELGDSALYFCASSYYLGEGSYNEQFFGPGTRLTVL.

The rearrangement links TRBV5-4 to TRBJ2-5; D not certain. The length of the CDR3 is 11 residues. Deletions cut 5 bases from V and 4 bases from J, with 6 bases between. Germline-derived CDR1 and CDR2 are SGHNT and YYREEE (reference sequence). CDR3 DNA sequence: TGTGCCAGCAGTTCTACAGAGACCCAGTACTTC. Protein: CASSSTETQYF.

The chain carries TRBV5-6 and TRBJ2-7, with D possibly matching TRBD2 (6 bases). This CDR3 has 14 residues. The germline V gene encodes CDR1 SGHDT and CDR2 YYEEEE. The V end was cut by 0 bases, the J end by 3 bases, with 10 bases between. This chain's CDR3 is CASSLGLVFYEQYF. DNA of the CDR3: TGTGCCAGCAGCTTGGGACTAGTCTTCTACGAGCAGTACTTC.

This chain links TRBV19 with TRBJ2-3; D not resolved. The germline V gene encodes CDR1 LNHDA and CDR2 SQIVND (reference sequence). This CDR3 comprises 15 residues. With 7 bases removed from V and 2 bases from J, the gap between germline ends came to 16 bases. The CDR3 nucleotides are TGTGCCAGTAAAGCGCCAGCCTCCTCCACAGATACGCAGTATTTT. This translates into CASKAPASSTDTQYF. Full variable domain (missing parts from reference TRBV19 and TRBJ2-3): DGGITQSPKYLFRKEGQNVTLSCEQNLNHDAMYWYRQDPGQGLRLIYYSQIVNDFQKGDIAEGYSVSREKKESFPLTVTSAQKNPTAFYLCASKAPASSTDTQYFGPGTRLTVL.

This chain uses TRBV27 with TRBJ2-1; 7 nucleotides line up with TRBD2. The CDR3 has 13 residues. Losses at the gene ends were 5 bases for V and 9 bases for J; bases not matched to a gene: 7. Germline V gene data show CDR1 as MNHEY and CDR2 as SMNVEV (reference sequence). The CDR3 here is CASSTRLAIEQFF. The CDR3 DNA sequence: TGTGCCAGCAGTACCCGACTAGCAATTGAGCAGTTCTTC.